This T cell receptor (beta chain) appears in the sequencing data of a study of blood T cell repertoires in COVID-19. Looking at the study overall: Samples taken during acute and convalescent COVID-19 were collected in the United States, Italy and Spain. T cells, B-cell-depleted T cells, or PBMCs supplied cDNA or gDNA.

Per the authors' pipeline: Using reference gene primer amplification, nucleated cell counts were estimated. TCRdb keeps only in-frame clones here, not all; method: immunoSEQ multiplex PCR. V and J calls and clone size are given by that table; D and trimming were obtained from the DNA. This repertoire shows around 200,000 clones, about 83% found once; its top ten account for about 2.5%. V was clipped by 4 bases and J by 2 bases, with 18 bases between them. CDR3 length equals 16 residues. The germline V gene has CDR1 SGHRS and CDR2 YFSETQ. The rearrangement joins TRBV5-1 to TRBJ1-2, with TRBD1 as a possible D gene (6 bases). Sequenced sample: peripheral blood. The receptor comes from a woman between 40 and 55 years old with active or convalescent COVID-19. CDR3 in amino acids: CASSRVRDTLNYGYTF. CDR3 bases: TGCGCCAGCAGCCGAGTCCGGGACACTTTGAACTATGGCTACACCTTC. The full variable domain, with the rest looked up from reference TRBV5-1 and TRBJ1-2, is KAGVTQTPRYLIKTRGQQVTLSCSPISGHRSVSWYQQTPGQGLQFLFEYFSETQRNKGNFPGRFSGRQFSNSRSEMNVSTLELGDSALYLCASSRVRDTLNYGYTFGSGTRLTVV.